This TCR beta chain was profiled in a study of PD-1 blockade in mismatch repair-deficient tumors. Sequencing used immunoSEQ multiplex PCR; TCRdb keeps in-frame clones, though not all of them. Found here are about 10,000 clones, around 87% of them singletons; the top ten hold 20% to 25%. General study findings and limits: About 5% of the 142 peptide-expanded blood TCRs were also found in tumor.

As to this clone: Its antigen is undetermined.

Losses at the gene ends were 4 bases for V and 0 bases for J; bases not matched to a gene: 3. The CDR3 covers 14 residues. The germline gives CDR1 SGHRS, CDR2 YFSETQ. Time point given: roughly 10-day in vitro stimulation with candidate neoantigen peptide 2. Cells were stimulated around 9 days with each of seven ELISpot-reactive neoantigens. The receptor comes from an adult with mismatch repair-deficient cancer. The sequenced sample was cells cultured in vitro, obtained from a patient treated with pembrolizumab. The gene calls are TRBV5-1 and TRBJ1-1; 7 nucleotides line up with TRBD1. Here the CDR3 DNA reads TGCGCCAGCAGCCCTGGGACAGTGAACACTGAAGCTTTCTTT. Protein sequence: CASSPGTVNTEAFF. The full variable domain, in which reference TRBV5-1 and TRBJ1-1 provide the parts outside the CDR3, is KAGVTQTPRYLIKTRGQQVTLSCSPISGHRSVSWYQQTPGQGLQFLFEYFSETQRNKGNFPGRFSGRQFSNSRSEMNVSTLELGDSALYLCASSPGTVNTEAFFGQGTRLTVV.